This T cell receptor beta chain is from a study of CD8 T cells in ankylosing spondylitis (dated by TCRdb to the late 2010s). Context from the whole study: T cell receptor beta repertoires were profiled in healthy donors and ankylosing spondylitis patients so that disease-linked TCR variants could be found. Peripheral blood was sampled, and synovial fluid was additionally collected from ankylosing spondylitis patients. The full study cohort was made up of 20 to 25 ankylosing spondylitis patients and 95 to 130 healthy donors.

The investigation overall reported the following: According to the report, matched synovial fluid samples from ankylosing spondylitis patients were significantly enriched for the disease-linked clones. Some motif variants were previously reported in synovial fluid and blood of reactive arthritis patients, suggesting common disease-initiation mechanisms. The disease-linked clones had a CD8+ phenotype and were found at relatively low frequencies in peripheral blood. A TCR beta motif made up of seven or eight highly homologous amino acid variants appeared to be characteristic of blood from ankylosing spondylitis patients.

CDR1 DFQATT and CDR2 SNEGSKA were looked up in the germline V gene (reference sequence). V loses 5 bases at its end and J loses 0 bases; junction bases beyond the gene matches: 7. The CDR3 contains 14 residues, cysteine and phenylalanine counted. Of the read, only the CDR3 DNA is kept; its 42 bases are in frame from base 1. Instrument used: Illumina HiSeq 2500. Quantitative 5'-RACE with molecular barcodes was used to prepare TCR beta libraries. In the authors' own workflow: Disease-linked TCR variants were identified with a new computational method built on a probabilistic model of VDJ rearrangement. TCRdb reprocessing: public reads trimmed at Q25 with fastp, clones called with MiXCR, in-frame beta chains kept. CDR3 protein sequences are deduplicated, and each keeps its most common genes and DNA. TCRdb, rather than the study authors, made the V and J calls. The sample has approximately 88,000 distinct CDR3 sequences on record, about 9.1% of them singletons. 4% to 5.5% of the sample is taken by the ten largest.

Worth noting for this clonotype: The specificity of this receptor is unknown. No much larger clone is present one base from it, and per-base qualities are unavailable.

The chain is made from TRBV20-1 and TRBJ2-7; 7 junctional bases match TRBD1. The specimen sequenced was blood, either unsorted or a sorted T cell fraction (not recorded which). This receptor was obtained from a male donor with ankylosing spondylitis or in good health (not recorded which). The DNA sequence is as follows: TGCAGTGCTGAGCGGACAGGACCCTCCTACGAGCAGTACTTC. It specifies CSAERTGPSYEQYF.